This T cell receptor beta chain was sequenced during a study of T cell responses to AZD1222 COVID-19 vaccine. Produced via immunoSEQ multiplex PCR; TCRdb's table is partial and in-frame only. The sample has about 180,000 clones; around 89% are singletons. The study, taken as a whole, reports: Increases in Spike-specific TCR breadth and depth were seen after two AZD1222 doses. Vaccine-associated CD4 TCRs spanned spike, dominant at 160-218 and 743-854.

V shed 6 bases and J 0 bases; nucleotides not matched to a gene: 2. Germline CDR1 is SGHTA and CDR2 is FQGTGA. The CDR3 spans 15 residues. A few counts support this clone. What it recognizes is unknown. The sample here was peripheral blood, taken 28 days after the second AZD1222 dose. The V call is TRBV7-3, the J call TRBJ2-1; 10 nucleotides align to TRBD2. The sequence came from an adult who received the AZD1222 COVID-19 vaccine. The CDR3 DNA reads TGTGCCAGCAGTCCTAGCGGGAGCTCCTACAATGAGCAGTTCTTC. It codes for CASSPSGSSYNEQFF.